This T cell receptor (beta chain) was retrieved from a study of T-cell memory formation after mild COVID-19. Study-wide findings and caveats: A second wave expanding day 15 to 37 was CD4+-biased; contracting clones were balanced. Contracting CD4+ clones sat mainly in CM and EM; CD8+ in EMRA.

Via MiXCR, TCRdb re-called the 5' RACE reads, giving one row per CDR3 protein. The data contain around 260,000 distinct CDR3 sequences, 15% to 20% of them singletons. V dropped 1 base and J dropped 9 bases, with 7 bases sitting between them. The CDR3 is made up of 12 amino acids. Germline-derived CDR1 and CDR2 are SGHVS and FQNEAQ. To note about this clonotype: The antigen remains undetermined.

The TCR sequence derives from a man between 18 and 35 years old who had mild COVID-19 (a few samples of this study predate the infection). Cell type and time point are not known. The V gene is TRBV7-8, the J gene TRBJ2-1; D is ambiguous. The specimen sequenced was PBMCs or a T cell subset sorted from them (not recorded which). The CDR3 DNA sequence: TGTGCCAGCAGCTTAGGACGGACTGAGCAGTTCTTC. It yields the protein CASSLGRTEQFF.